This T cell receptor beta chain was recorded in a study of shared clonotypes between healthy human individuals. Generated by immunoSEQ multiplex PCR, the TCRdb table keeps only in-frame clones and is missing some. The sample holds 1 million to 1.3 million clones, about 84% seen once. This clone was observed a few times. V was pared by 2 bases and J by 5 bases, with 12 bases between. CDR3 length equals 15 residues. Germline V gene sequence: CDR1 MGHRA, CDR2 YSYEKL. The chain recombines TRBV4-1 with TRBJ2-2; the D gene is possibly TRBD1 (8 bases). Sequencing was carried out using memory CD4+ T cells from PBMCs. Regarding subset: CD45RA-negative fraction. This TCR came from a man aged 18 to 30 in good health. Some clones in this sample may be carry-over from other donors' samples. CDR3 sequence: CASSQIQGGTGELFF. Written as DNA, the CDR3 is TGCGCCAGCAGCCAAATACAGGGGGGGACCGGGGAGCTGTTTTTT.